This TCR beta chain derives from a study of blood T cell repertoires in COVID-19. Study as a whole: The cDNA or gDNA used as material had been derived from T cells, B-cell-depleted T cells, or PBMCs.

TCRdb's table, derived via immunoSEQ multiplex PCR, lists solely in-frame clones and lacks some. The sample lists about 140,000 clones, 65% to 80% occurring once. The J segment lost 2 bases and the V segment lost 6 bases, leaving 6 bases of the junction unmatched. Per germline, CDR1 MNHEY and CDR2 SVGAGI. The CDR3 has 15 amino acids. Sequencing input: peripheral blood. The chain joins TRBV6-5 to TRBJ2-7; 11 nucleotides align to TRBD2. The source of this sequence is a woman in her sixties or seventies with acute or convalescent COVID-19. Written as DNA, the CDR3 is TGTGCCAGCAGATCCCCGGGACTAGCGGCCTACGAGCAGTACTTC. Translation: CASRSPGLAAYEQYF.